The 12 T cell receptor beta chains in this list originate from one sample, sequenced in a study of T cells in Graves' hyperthyroidism and ophthalmopathy. The investigators amplified TCR beta CDR3 regions from RNA transcripts. The study used the HTBI primer set for a first-round RT-PCR of the TCR CDR3. One entry per CDR3 protein, called by TCRdb with MiXCR from the multiplex PCR reads. The sample has around 350,000 distinct CDR3 sequences, 19% seen once. Sequenced sample: blood. Every receptor here comes from a woman under 30 with Graves' hyperthyroidism.

This clonotype was counted ten times or more. The rearrangement links TRBV2 to TRBJ1-2; 7 bases map to TRBD1. The V and J ends lost 11 bases and 5 bases, in that order; junction bases with no gene match: 17. CDR3 size: 15 residues. CDR1 is SNHLY and CDR2 is FYNNEI in the germline V gene. The CDR3 nucleotides read TGTGCCTCGACTACCCGACAGGGTGATTTTTATGGCTACACCTTC. Translating gives CASTTRQGDFYGYTF.

This clonotype was counted only a few times. This chain joins TRBV5-1 and TRBJ1-5; D uncertain. The assigned J gene may be wrong: the sequence end matches TRBJ2-3 better. There are 14 residues in the CDR3. Germline V gene lookup returns CDR1 SGHRS and CDR2 YFSETQ. In DNA, the CDR3 is TGCGCCAGCAGCTTGGGACCGTCCAATCAGCCCCAGTATTTT. Encoded protein: CASSLGPSNQPQYF.

This clonotype was seen repeatedly, ten times or more. The chain carries TRBV2 and TRBJ1-1; a weak D match, TRBD1 (5 bases). CDR3 length equals 14 residues. Germline V lookup: CDR1 SNHLY, CDR2 FYNNEI. V was cut by 2 bases and J by 5 bases, with 12 bases left in between. The CDR3 DNA is TGTGCCAGCAGTGAAATAGGCAGGGTAACTGAAGCTTTCTTT. This codes for CASSEIGRVTEAFF.

This clonotype occurred many times. This chain connects TRBV13 to TRBJ2-2; D may correspond to TRBD1 or TRBD2 (5 bases each). Germline CDR1 is PRHDT and CDR2 is FYEKMQ (reference sequence). Trimming took off 5 bases at V and 2 bases at J, with 21 bases between the two ends. This CDR3 is 18 amino acids long. CDR3 in amino acids: CASSSFRDPQANTGELFF. The CDR3, as DNA: TGTGCCAGCAGCAGTTTCCGGGACCCACAAGCCAACACCGGGGAGCTGTTTTTT.

This clonotype was observed at least ten times. The chain is built from TRBV3-1 and TRBJ1-2, with unresolved D. The CDR3 runs 12 residues. Trimming took 0 bases from V and 9 from J, leaving 8 bases between them. Germline CDR1 is LGHDT and CDR2 is YNNKEL (reference sequence). The CDR3 coding sequence is TGTGCCAGCAGCCAAGAGGGCACTCGCTACACCTTC. Its translation is CASSQEGTRYTF.

The J gene is TRBJ1-1, the V gene TRBV7-6; no clear D. Trimming left V 0 bases short and J 2 bases short, with 10 bases between. This CDR3 is 15 amino acids long. CDR1 SGHVS and CDR2 FNYEAQ come from the germline V gene. The CDR3 protein is CASSLARGSNTEAFF. The CDR3 nucleotides read TGTGCCAGCAGCTTAGCGCGCGGCAGCAACACTGAAGCTTTCTTT. Filled out from reference TRBV7-6 and TRBJ1-1, the complete variable domain reads GAGVSQSPRYKVTKRGQDVALRCDPISGHVSLYWYRQALGQGPEFLTYFNYEAQQDKSGLPNDRFSAERPEGSISTLTIQRTEQRDSAMYRCASSLARGSNTEAFFGQGTRLTVV.

The table lists this clonotype with many counts. The J gene is TRBJ2-5, the V gene TRBV12-3 or TRBV12-4; D tentatively reads TRBD1 or TRBD2 (5 bases each). The CDR3 length is 14 residues. Trimming left V 6 bases short and J 4 bases short, with 15 bases between. The CDR3 sequence is CASRGPNEGETQYF. In nucleotides, the CDR3 is TGTGCCAGCAGGGGACCAAATGAAGGAGAGACCCAGTACTTC.

This clonotype was detected ten times or more. The chain links TRBV11-1 to TRBJ1-5; 7 bases map to TRBD1. The CDR3 totals 16 residues. Germline V gene data show CDR1 as SGHAT and CDR2 as FQDESV (reference sequence). The J segment lost 6 bases and the V segment lost 1 base, leaving 9 bases of the junction unmatched. CDR3 amino acids: CASSLEGGGAGQPQHF. The CDR3 nucleotides are TGTGCCAGCAGCTTAGAGGGAGGGGGCGCAGGTCAGCCCCAGCATTTT.

This chain links TRBV19 with TRBJ2-5, with D hard to call. The germline V and J ends were trimmed by 0 bases and 5 bases, with 7 bases remaining between them. Germline loops: CDR1 LNHDA, CDR2 SQIVND (reference sequence). The CDR3 sequence is 13 residues long. This chain's CDR3 is CASSIDIWETQYF. CDR3 DNA: TGTGCCAGTAGTATAGATATCTGGGAGACCCAGTACTTC.

V usage is TRBV28 and J usage is TRBJ2-7; no definite D call. CDR1 and CDR2 from the germline V gene are MDHEN and SYDVKM. The V gene lost 4 bases and the J gene lost 1 base, with 11 bases spanning the gap. There are 14 residues in the CDR3. CDR3 region: CASSSRIPSYEQYF. CDR3 DNA: TGTGCCAGCAGTTCAAGGATCCCGTCCTACGAGCAGTACTTC.

This clonotype was counted ten times or more. The chain combines TRBV6-5 with TRBJ1-2; D unclear. Germline V gene lookup returns CDR1 MNHEY and CDR2 SVGAGI. This CDR3 has 17 amino acids. V shed 0 bases and J shed 3 bases, with 17 bases lying between them. The CDR3 here is CASSYSSSLTVYYGYTF. DNA for the CDR3: TGTGCCAGCAGTTACTCGTCGAGCCTAACAGTCTACTATGGCTACACCTTC.

The table lists this clonotype with many counts. The chain joins TRBV12-3 or TRBV12-4 to TRBJ2-7, with D unresolved. V shed 0 bases and J shed 2 bases, with 8 bases lying between them. There are 14 residues in the CDR3. In DNA, the CDR3 is TGTGCCAGCAGTTTAGCGTCAGTCCCCTACGAGCAGTACTTC. Its translation: CASSLASVPYEQYF.